This TCR beta chain was recorded in a study of T cell responses to AZD1222 COVID-19 vaccine. The study, taken as a whole, reports: Two AZD1222 doses significantly raised spike-specific TCR breadth and depth over controls. Across the whole spike, CD4 TCRs peaked at regions 160-218 and 743-854. White British donors predominated, females outnumbered males, and clonal diversity was possibly underestimated.

Germline V gives CDR1 SGHRS, CDR2 YFSETQ. There are 14 residues in the CDR3. V was clipped by 4 bases and J by 7 bases, with 17 bases between them. With regard to this clone: Its antigen is undetermined.

Clones were sequenced by immunoSEQ multiplex PCR, and TCRdb holds only the in-frame ones, with some missing. The sample carries 100,000 to 150,000 clones, about 92% recorded once. The chain employs TRBV5-1 and TRBJ1-2, with D possibly being TRBD1 (5 bases). This TCR came from an adult who received the AZD1222 COVID-19 vaccine. The sample here was peripheral blood, taken 28 days after the second AZD1222 dose. CDR3 nucleotide sequence: TGCGCCAGCAGCCCGGGAGGGGATTACAGTGGCTACACCTTC. Amino acid sequence: CASSPGGDYSGYTF.